The 16 T cell receptor beta chains reported below all come from one sample, sequenced in a study of control samples from healthy donors and cancer patients. Using immunoSEQ multiplex PCR, the repertoire was profiled, and TCRdb retains in-frame clones only, with some absent. The sample includes fewer than 85,000 clones, about 91% of them seen just once. The material sequenced was blood. These receptors came from a man between 50 and 59 years old in good health.

In DNA form, the CDR3 reads TGTGCCAGTAGTAGGGACAGGCGGACGGGAAACACCATATATTTT. Translation gives CASSRDRRTGNTIYF. The chain links TRBV19 to TRBJ1-3; 8 bases are shared with TRBD1. Unmatched junction bases numbered 6, after V lost 4 bases and J lost 4 bases. Germline loops: CDR1 LNHDA, CDR2 SQIVND (reference sequence). The CDR3 covers 15 residues.

This chain joins TRBV30 and TRBJ2-7, with a tentative D call TRBD2 (5 bases). This CDR3 region has 16 residues. V lost 0 bases and J 1 base, leaving 16 bases between the germline ends. Germline values: CDR1 GTSNPN, CDR2 SVGIG (reference sequence). CDR3 bases: TGTGCCTGGAGTGTACTTCCCCCTAGCTATTCCTACGAGCAGTACTTC. Its protein is CAWSVLPPSYSYEQYF.

This rearrangement joins TRBV2 to TRBJ1-2; TRBD1 matches at 11 bases. Germline CDR1 reads SNHLY; CDR2 reads FYNNEI. CDR3 length: 15 amino acids. Unmatched junction bases numbered 5, after V lost 4 bases and J lost 4 bases. For the CDR3, the DNA is TGTGCCAGCAGTGCCGGGACAGGGGGAATCTATGGCTACACCTTC. This encodes CASSAGTGGIYGYTF.

Only a few counts were recorded for this clone. The chain has TRBV7-9 and TRBJ2-1, with D unresolved. V was trimmed by 2 bases and J by 3 bases, leaving 14 bases between them. Germline V gives CDR1 SEHNR, CDR2 FQNEAQ (reference sequence). The CDR3 extends over 16 amino acids. The CDR3 nucleotides are TGTGCCAGCAGCTTAAAACGATTAGGACGCTACAATGAGCAGTTCTTC. It encodes CASSLKRLGRYNEQFF.

The chain joins TRBV23-1 to TRBJ1-2; D gene ambiguous. TRBV23-1 is identified as an open reading frame with a role that is uncertain. The CDR3 covers 16 residues. V lost 1 base, J lost 1 base, and 13 bases lay in between. The CDR3 is CASSQLGQAVNYGYTF. CDR3 bases: TGCGCCAGCAGTCAATTGGGCCAAGCGGTTAACTATGGCTACACCTTC.

The V gene is TRBV6-2 or TRBV6-3, the J gene TRBJ1-1, with TRBD1 matching 8 bases. V lost 2 bases, J lost 4 bases, and 15 bases stayed unmatched. CDR3 length: 18 amino acids. Germline-derived CDR1 and CDR2 are MNHEY and SVGEGT. The CDR3 region is CASSYSGTDRVIVTEAFF. The CDR3 DNA reads as TGTGCCAGCAGTTACAGCGGGACGGACAGGGTGATTGTCACTGAAGCTTTCTTT.

The chain combines TRBV19 with TRBJ2-5, with D perhaps TRBD2 (5 bases). V was cut by 3 bases and J by 5 bases, with 10 bases left in between. From germline, CDR1 is LNHDA and CDR2 SQIVND (reference sequence). The CDR3 covers 13 residues. CDR3 sequence reads: CASSISRAETQYF. The CDR3 nucleotides are TGTGCCAGTAGTATCTCGAGGGCGGAGACCCAGTACTTC. Full variable domain (outside the CDR3, taken from reference TRBV19 and TRBJ2-5): DGGITQSPKYLFRKEGQNVTLSCEQNLNHDAMYWYRQDPGQGLRLIYYSQIVNDFQKGDIAEGYSVSREKKESFPLTVTSAQKNPTAFYLCASSISRAETQYFGPGTRLLVL.

V is TRBV12-5 and J is TRBJ2-1; a possible D gene is TRBD2 (7 bases). The CDR3 sequence is 18 residues long. V was pared by 4 bases and J by 1 base, with 20 bases between. Germline lookup yields CDR1 LGHNT and CDR2 FRNRAP. The CDR3 loop is CASGSPTRGLSSYNEQFF. In DNA form, the CDR3 reads TGTGCTAGTGGTTCACCCACGCGGGGGCTCAGTTCCTACAATGAGCAGTTCTTC. The entire variable domain, with the rest obtained from reference TRBV12-5 and TRBJ2-1, is as follows: DARVTQTPRHKVTEMGQEVTMRCQPILGHNTVFWYRQTMMQGLELLAYFRNRAPLDDSGMPKDRFSAEMPDATLATLKIQPSEPRDSAVYFCASGSPTRGLSSYNEQFFGPGTRLTVL.

The V call is TRBV6-5, the J call TRBJ2-2, with D hard to call. This CDR3 has 12 amino acids. The germline CDR1 and CDR2 sequences are MNHEY and SVGAGI. V was pared by 6 bases and J by 3 bases, with 5 bases between. CDR3 nucleotides: TGTGCCAGCAGGGCGGACACCGGGGAGCTGTTTTTT. This gives the protein CASRADTGELFF.

The chain recombines TRBV2 with TRBJ1-6, with D possibly TRBD1 on 5 matching bases. From germline, CDR1 is SNHLY and CDR2 FYNNEI. V was cut by 5 bases and J by 7 bases, with 15 bases left in between. CDR3 length equals 15 residues. CDR3 protein: CASSRDRRENSPLHF. CDR3 nucleotides: TGTGCCAGCAGTCGGGACCGAAGGGAAAATTCACCCCTCCACTTT.

The chain is built from TRBV18 and TRBJ2-7, with TRBD1 matching 9 bases. Looked up from germline, CDR1 is KGHSH and CDR2 is LQKENI. The length of the CDR3 is 13 residues. J was trimmed by 5 bases and V by 4 bases; bases with no gene match: 3. The CDR3 is CASSQGQGNEQYF. In nucleotides, the CDR3 is TGTGCCAGCTCACAGGGACAGGGAAACGAGCAGTACTTC.

The genes are TRBV5-1 and TRBJ1-1; 9 bases are a match to TRBD1. J gave up 10 bases and V 2 bases, and 6 bases lay outside the gene matches. CDR1 is SGHRS, CDR2 YFSETQ, per germline. CDR3 length equals 13 residues. The CDR3 reads CASSFLQGAGAFF. DNA of the CDR3: TGCGCCAGCAGCTTCCTACAGGGGGCGGGAGCTTTCTTT.

In its sample, this clone was seen once. V is TRBV3-1 (or the pseudogene TRBV3-2) and J is TRBJ2-1, with TRBD1 matching over 8 bases. Germline CDR1 and CDR2: LGHDT and YNNKEL (reference sequence). The CDR3 length is 15 residues. J gave up 5 bases and V 5 bases, and 8 bases lay outside the gene matches. The CDR3 is CASSDRDRNHNEQFF. The CDR3 DNA reads TGTGCCAGCAGCGACAGGGACAGGAACCACAATGAGCAGTTCTTC.

V is TRBV30 and J is TRBJ2-7; D is possibly TRBD1 (6 bases). The germline gives CDR1 GTSNPN, CDR2 SVGIG (reference sequence). Trimming took off 4 bases at V and 4 bases at J, with 14 bases between the two ends. CDR3 length: 13 amino acids. The CDR3 here is CAWTPTGVYEQYF. As DNA, the CDR3 is TGTGCCTGGACCCCGACAGGAGTGTACGAGCAGTACTTC.

The chain couples TRBV6-5 to TRBJ2-2; D perhaps matches TRBD2 (5 bases). This CDR3 spans 15 amino acids. CDR1 and CDR2 (germline): MNHEY, SVGAGI. V was clipped by 6 bases and J by 5 bases, with 16 bases between them. In DNA form, the CDR3 reads TGTGCCAGCAGCCTACGCTCCGGCGGGACCGGGGAGCTGTTTTTT. Translated: CASSLRSGGTGELFF.

The chain has TRBV9 and TRBJ2-3; D might be TRBD1 (6 bases). The CDR3 is 16 residues long. V lost 3 bases and J lost 2, with 16 bases in between. The germline CDR1 and CDR2 sequences are SGDLS and YYNGEE. The CDR3 is CASSARGDTNTDTQYF. CDR3 sequence (DNA): TGTGCCAGCAGCGCCCGAGGGGACACCAACACAGATACGCAGTATTTT.